The text below deals with one T cell receptor (beta chain). The data were obtained in a study of shared T cell receptors in the human thymus. Produced via immunoSEQ multiplex PCR; TCRdb's table is partial and in-frame only. The sample has a few hundred thousand clones, about 95% seen once; the top ten hold roughly 0.02%. Sequenced sample: thymocytes. This TCR came from a human donor.

CDR3 in DNA: TGTGCCAGCAGTTTAAGGGAAGGCATGACAGATACGCAGTATTTT. Its translation is CASSLREGMTDTQYF. This rearrangement joins TRBV27 to TRBJ2-3; no clear D. Trimming removed 2 bases from V and 3 bases from J, with 12 bases in between. The germline CDR1 and CDR2 sequences are MNHEY and SMNVEV (reference sequence). The CDR3 loop spans 15 amino acids.